The source of this T cell receptor (beta chain) is a study of spatial heterogeneity in lung cancer. General study points: The number of expanded tumor alpha and beta chains correlated with mutation number.

With 7 bases clipped from V and 1 base from J, the junction kept 6 bases outside the gene matches. Germline CDR1 MNHNY, CDR2 SVGAGI (reference sequence). The CDR3 length is 15 residues. This clonotype showed up just a few times. Its specificity is unknown. TCRdb passed the 5' RACE reads through MiXCR, listing each CDR3 protein once. There are about 8,000 distinct CDR3 sequences in the sample; less than 10% occur only once, and 8.8% lies in the top ten. Time point indicated: sample taken at primary tumor resection. Material: lung tumor tissue, obtained at surgery. The clonotype originates from a male donor with early-stage non-small cell lung cancer. The rearrangement links TRBV6-6 to TRBJ2-2; 7 bases are a match to TRBD1. The CDR3 loop is CASTSGQVNTGELFF. CDR3 DNA: TGTGCCAGCACTTCTGGACAGGTGAACACCGGGGAGCTGTTTTTT.